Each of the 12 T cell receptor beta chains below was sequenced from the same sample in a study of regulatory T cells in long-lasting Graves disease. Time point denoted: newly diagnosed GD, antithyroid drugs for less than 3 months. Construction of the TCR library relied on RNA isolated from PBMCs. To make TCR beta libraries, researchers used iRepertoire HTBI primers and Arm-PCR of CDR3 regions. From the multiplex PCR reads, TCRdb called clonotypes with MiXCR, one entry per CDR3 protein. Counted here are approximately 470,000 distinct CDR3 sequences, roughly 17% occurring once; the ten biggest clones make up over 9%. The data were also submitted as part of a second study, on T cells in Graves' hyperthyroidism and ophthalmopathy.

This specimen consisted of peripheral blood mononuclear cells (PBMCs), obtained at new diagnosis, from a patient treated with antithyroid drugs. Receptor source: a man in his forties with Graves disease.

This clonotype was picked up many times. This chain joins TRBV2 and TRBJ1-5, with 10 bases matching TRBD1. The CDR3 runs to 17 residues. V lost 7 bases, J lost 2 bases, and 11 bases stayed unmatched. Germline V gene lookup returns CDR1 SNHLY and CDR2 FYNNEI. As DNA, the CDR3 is TGTGCCAGCAAGTTAACCTCCGGGACAGGGGGCAATCAGCCCCAGCATTTT. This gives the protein CASKLTSGTGGNQPQHF.

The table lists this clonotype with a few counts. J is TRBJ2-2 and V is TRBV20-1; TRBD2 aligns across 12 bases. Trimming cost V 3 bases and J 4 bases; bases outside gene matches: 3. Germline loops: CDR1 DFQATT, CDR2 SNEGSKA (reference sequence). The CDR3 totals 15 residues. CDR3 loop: CSASRLAGVTGELFF. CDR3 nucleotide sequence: TGCAGTGCTAGTAGACTAGCGGGAGTCACCGGGGAGCTGTTTTTT.

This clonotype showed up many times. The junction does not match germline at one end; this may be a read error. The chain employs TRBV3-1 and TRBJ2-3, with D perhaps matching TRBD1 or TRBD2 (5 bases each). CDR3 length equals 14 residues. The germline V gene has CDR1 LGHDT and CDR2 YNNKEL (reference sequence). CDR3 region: CASSHRDGPDAQYF. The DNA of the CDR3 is TGTGCCAGCAGCCATAGGGACGGCCCAGATGCGCAGTATTTT.

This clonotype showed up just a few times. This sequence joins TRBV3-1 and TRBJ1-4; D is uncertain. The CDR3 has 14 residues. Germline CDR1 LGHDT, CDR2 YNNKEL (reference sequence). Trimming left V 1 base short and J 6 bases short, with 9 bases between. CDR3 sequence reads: CASSQGNRDEKLFF. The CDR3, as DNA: TGTGCCAGCAGCCAAGGTAATCGGGATGAAAAACTGTTTTTT.

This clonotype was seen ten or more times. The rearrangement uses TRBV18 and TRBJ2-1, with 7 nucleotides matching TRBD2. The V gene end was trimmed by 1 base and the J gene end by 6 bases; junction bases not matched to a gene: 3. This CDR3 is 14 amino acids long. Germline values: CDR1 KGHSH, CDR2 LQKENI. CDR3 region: CASSPRGRANEQFF. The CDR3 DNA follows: TGTGCCAGCTCACCACGGGGGAGGGCCAATGAGCAGTTCTTC.

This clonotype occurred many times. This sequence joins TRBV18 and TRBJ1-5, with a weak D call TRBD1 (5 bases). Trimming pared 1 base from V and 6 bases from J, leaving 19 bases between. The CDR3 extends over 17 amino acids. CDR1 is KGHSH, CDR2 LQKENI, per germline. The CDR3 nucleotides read TGTGCCAGCTCACCACTGCCGGGACTCCTCGTCGGTCAGCCCCAGCATTTT. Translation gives CASSPLPGLLVGQPQHF.

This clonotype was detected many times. The CDR3 sequence is CASSERNSSLRRYF. The CDR3 DNA reads as TGTGCCAGCAGTGAACGTAATAGTAGTCTACGAAGGTACTTC. This chain joins TRBV2 and TRBJ2-7, with D unclear. The CDR3 sequence is 14 residues long. The V gene's germline CDR1 is SNHLY and CDR2 FYNNEI. V gave up 2 bases and J gave up 12 bases, with 20 bases separating them.

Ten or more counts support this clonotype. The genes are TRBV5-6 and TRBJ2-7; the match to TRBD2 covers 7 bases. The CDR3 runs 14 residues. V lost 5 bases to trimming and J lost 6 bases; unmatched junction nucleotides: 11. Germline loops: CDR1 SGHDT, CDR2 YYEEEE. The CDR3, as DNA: TGTGCCAGCAGTTCCTTGGGCAGGGAGGGCGAGCAGTACTTC. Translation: CASSSLGREGEQYF.

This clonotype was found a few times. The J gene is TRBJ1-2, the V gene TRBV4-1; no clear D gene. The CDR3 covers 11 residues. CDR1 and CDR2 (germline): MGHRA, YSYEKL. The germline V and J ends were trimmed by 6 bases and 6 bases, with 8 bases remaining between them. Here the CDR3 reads CASRGRHGYTF. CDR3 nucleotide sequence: TGCGCCAGCAGGGGGAGGCATGGCTACACCTTC.

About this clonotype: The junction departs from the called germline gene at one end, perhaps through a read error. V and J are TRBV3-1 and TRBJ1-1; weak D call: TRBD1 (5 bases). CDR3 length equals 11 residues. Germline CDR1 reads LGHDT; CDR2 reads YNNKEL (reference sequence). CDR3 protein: CAGSQGTEAFF. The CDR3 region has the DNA TGTGCCGGCAGCCAGGGCACTGAAGCTTTCTTT.

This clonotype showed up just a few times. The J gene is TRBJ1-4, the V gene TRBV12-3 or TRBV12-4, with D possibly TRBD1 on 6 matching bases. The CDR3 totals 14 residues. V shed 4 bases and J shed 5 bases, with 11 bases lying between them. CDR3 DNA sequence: TGTGCCAGCAGTTCCTGGGGGGCGAATGAAAAACTGTTTTTT. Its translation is CASSSWGANEKLFF.

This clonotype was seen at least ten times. The CDR3: CASSPGLHEQYF. The CDR3 DNA reads as TGTGCCAGCAGTCCCGGGCTCCACGAGCAGTACTTC. V gene TRBV28 combines with J gene TRBJ2-7, with D unclear. CDR1 MDHEN and CDR2 SYDVKM come from the germline V gene. Trimming shortened V by 5 bases and J by 5 bases, and 10 bases separated the two germline ends. The CDR3 is 12 residues long.